At least ten counts were recorded for the clone carrying this T cell receptor (beta chain). Its target is unknown. The data belong to a study of response to subunit inactivated influenza vaccine. The CDR3 length is 14 residues. Per germline, CDR1 DFQATT and CDR2 SNEGSKA (reference sequence). Germline trimming cut 5 bases from V and 7 bases from J; bases unmatched to any gene: 5. The study's findings and limits: The authors suggested that few new T cells are recruited per seasonal influenza vaccination.

TCRdb reanalysed the RT-PCR reads using MiXCR and keeps one entry per CDR3 protein. This repertoire shows more than 700,000 distinct CDR3 sequences, 21% found once; its top ten account for around 9.6%. The chain links TRBV20-1 to TRBJ2-7; 16 bases match TRBD2. The origin of this receptor is a man aged 45-60 years who received an inactivated influenza vaccine. Sequenced material: PBMCs from blood, taken 5 days after vaccination. The CDR3 DNA reads as TGCAGTGCTGGGACGGGACTAGCGGGAGGGGAGCAGTACTTC. It specifies CSAGTGLAGGEQYF.